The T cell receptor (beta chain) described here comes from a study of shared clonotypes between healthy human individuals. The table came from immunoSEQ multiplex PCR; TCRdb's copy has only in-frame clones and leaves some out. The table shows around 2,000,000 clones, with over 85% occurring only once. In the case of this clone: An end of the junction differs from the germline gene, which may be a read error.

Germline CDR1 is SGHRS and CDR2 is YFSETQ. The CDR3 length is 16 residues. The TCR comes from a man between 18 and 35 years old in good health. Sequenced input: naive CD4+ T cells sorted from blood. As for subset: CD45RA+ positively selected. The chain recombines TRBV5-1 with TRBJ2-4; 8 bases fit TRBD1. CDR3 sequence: CASSGGGQGAQNIQYF. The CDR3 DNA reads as TGCGCCAGCAGCGGGGGAGGACAGGGAGCCCAAAACATTCAGTACTTC.